This section outlines one T cell receptor (beta chain) sequence together with its context. Its antigen is not known. The germline V gene has CDR1 LNHDA and CDR2 SQIVND (reference sequence). The CDR3 consists of 15 residues. V shed 6 bases, J shed 2 bases, and the junction held 8 bases outside the gene matches. The sample is drawn from a study of shared clonotypes between healthy human individuals. CD45RO negativity and positive selection for CCR7 defined naive CD8 cells, a population that excluded terminally differentiated effector memory CD45RA+ cells. The study drew its donors from healthy HIV-negative adults without recent acute infections or vaccinations. All of the donors resided in Nashville, Tennessee, and each was a Caucasian adult. Clones were sequenced by immunoSEQ multiplex PCR, and TCRdb holds only the in-frame ones, with some missing. The repertoire holds millions of clones, with around 93% as singletons.

Points from the study as a whole: Rarefaction showed sorted-subset sequencing was incomplete despite large depth. Naive CD4 clonotypes overlapped across several donors at approximately 4.5%.

The sequencing sample was made of naive CD8+ T cells from PBMCs. The origin of this receptor is a man aged 18 to 29 in good health. Some clones in this sample may be carry-over from other donors' samples. The J gene is TRBJ2-5, the V gene TRBV19, with 8 bases that match TRBD1. The CDR3 loop is CASRTQGGAQETQYF. In nucleotides, the CDR3 is TGTGCCAGTAGAACACAGGGGGGCGCACAAGAGACCCAGTACTTC.